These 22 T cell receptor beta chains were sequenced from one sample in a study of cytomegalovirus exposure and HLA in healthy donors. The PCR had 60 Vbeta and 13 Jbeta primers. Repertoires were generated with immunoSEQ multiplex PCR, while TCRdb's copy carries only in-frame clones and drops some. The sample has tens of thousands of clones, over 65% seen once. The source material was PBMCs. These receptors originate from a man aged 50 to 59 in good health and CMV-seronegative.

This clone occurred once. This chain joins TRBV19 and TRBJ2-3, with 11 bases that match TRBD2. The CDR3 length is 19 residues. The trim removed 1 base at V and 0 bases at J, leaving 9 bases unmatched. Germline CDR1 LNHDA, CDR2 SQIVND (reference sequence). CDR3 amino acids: CASSIALIRTSGSTDTQYF. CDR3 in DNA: TGTGCCAGTAGTATAGCCCTTATCCGGACTAGCGGGAGCACAGATACGCAGTATTTT. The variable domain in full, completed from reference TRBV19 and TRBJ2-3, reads DGGITQSPKYLFRKEGQNVTLSCEQNLNHDAMYWYRQDPGQGLRLIYYSQIVNDFQKGDIAEGYSVSREKKESFPLTVTSAQKNPTAFYLCASSIALIRTSGSTDTQYFGPGTRLTVL.

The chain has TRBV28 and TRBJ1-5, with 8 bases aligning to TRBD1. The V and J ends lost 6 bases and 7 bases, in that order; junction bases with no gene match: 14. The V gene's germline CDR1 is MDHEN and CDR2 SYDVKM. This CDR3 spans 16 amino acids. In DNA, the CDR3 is TGTGCCAGCAGCCGCTTCCGCGGACAGGGCGGGCAGCCCCAGCATTTT. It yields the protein CASSRFRGQGGQPQHF.

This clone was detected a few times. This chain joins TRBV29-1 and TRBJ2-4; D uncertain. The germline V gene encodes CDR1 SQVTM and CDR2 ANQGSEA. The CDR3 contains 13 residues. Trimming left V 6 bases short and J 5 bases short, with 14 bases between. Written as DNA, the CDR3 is TGCAGCGTCCGCCCCGGGTCGGAAAACATTCAGTACTTC. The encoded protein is CSVRPGSENIQYF.

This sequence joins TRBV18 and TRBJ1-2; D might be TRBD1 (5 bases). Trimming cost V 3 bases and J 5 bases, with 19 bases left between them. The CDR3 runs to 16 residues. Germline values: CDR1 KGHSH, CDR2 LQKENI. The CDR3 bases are TGTGCCAGCTCACCGAGTACGTCGACAGTTACTTATGGCTACACCTTC. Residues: CASSPSTSTVTYGYTF.

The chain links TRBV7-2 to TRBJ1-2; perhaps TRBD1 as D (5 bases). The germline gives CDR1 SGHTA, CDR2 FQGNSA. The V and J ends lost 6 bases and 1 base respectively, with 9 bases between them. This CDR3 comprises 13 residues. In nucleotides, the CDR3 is TGTGCCAGCAGTTCCAGGGTTAACTATGGCTACACCTTC. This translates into CASSSRVNYGYTF.

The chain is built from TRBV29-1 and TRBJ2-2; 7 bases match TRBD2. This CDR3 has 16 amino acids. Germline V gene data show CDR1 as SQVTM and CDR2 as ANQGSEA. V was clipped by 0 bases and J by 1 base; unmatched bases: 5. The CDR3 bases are TGCAGCGTTGAAGATACTAGCGCCAAGAACACCGGGGAGCTGTTTTTT. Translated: CSVEDTSAKNTGELFF.

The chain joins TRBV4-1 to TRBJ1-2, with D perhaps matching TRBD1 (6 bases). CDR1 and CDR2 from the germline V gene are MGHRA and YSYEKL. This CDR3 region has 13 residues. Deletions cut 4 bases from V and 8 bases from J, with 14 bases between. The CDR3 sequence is CASSPGQWGGYTF. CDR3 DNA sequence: TGCGCCAGCAGCCCAGGACAGTGGGGCGGCTACACCTTC.

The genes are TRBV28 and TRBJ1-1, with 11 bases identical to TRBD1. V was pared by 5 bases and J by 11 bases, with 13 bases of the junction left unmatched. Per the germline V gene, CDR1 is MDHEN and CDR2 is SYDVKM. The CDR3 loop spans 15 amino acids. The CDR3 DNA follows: TGTGCCAGCAGTGGATCCGGGACAGGGGGGAGGAAGGCTTTCTTT. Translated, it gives CASSGSGTGGRKAFF.

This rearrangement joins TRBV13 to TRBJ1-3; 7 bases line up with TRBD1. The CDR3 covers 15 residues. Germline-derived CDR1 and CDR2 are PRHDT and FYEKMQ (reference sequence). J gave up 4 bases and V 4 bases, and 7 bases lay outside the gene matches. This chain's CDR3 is CASSSTGFPGNTIYF. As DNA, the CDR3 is TGTGCCAGCAGCTCGACAGGGTTTCCGGGAAACACCATATATTTT.

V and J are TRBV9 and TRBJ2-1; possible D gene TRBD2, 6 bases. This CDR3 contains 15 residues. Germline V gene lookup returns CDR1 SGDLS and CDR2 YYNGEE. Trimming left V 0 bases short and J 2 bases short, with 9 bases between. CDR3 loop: CASSVEGGTYNEQFF. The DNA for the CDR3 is TGTGCCAGCAGCGTAGAAGGCGGGACCTACAATGAGCAGTTCTTC.

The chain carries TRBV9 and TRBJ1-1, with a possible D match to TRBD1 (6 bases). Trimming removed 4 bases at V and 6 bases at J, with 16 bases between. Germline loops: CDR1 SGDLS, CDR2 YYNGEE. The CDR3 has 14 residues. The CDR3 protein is CASSPRDTGSEAFF. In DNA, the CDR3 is TGTGCCAGCAGCCCCCGGGATACAGGGTCTGAAGCTTTCTTT.

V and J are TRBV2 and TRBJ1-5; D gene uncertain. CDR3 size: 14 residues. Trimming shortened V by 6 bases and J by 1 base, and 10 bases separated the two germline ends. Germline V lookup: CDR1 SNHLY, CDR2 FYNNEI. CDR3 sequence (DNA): TGTGCCAGCAGCTACAGACGGAGCAATCAGCCCCAGCATTTT. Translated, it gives CASSYRRSNQPQHF.

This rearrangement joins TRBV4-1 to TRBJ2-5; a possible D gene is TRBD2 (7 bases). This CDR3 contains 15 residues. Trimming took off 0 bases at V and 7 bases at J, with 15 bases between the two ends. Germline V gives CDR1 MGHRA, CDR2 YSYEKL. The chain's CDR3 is CASSQDSRGAATQYF. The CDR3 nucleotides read TGCGCCAGCAGCCAAGACAGCCGGGGGGCGGCGACCCAGTACTTC.

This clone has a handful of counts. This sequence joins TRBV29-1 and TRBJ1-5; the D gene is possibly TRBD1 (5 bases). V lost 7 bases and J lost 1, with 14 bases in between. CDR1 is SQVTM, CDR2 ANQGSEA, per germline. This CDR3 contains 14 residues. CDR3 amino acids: CSAGHPGSNQPQHF. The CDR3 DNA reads TGCAGCGCCGGACACCCCGGGAGCAATCAGCCCCAGCATTTT. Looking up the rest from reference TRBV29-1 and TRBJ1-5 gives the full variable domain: SAVISQKPSRDICQRGTSLTIQCQVDSQVTMMFWYRQQPGQSLTLIATANQGSEATYESGFVIDKFPISRPNLTFSTLTVSNMSPEDSSIYLCSAGHPGSNQPQHFGDGTRLSIL.

The CDR3 loop reads CASSDSGRAAADTQYF. The CDR3 DNA reads as TGTGCCAGCAGTGATAGCGGGAGGGCCGCTGCAGATACGCAGTATTTT. The chain is built from TRBV6-1 and TRBJ2-3; 11 nucleotides line up with TRBD2. This CDR3 is built from 16 residues. The V and J ends lost 3 bases and 4 bases, in that order; junction bases with no gene match: 6. Germline CDR1 MNHNS, CDR2 SASEGT.

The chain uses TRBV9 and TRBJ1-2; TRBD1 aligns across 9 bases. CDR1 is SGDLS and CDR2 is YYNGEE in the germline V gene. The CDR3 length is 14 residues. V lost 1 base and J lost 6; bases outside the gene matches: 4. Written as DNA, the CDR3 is TGTGCCAGCAGCGTAAGGGGGACAGGGAATGGCTACACCTTC. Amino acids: CASSVRGTGNGYTF.

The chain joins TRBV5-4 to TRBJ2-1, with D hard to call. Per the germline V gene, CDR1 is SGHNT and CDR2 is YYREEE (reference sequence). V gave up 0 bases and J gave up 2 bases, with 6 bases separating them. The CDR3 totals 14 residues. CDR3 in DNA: TGTGCCAGCAGCTTGGATTTAACCTACAATGAGCAGTTCTTC. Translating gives CASSLDLTYNEQFF.

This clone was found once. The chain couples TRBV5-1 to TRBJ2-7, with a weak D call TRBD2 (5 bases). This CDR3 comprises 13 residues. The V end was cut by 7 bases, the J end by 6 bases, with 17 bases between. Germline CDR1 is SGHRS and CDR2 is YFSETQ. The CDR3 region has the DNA TGCGCCAGCCGCTCGGGGTCCAGTGGCGAGCAGTACTTC. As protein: CASRSGSSGEQYF.

The CDR3 loop reads CASSPDRNEKLFF. DNA for the CDR3: TGCGCCAGCAGTCCGGACAGAAATGAAAAACTGTTTTTT. V gene TRBV10-1 combines with J gene TRBJ1-4; D is perhaps TRBD1 (6 bases). This CDR3 is 13 amino acids long. Germline V gene sequence: CDR1 WNHNN, CDR2 SYGVQD (reference sequence). The V end was cut by 5 bases, the J end by 5 bases, with 9 bases between.

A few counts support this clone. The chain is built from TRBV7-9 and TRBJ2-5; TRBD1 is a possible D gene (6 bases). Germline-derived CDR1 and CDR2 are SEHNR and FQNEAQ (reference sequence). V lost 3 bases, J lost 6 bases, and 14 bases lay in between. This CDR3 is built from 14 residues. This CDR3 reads CASSFRGQPKTQYF. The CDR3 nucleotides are TGTGCCAGCAGCTTCCGGGGACAACCGAAGACCCAGTACTTC.

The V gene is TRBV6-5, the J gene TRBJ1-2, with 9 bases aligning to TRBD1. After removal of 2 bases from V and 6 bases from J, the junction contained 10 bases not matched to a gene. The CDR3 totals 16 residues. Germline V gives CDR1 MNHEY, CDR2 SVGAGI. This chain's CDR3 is CASSYPPGTGWDGYTF. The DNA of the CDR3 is TGTGCCAGCAGTTACCCACCCGGGACAGGGTGGGATGGCTACACCTTC.

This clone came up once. The CDR3 nucleotides are TGTGCCAGAAGTGTGGGACAGGGCTGCGAAAAACTGTTTTTT. Protein product: CARSVGQGCEKLFF. The chain joins TRBV5-3 to TRBJ1-4, with 9 bases lining up with TRBD1. TRBV5-3 is an ORF, and what it does is uncertain. CDR3 length: 14 residues. V dropped 5 bases and J dropped 8; count of bases not matched to a gene: 7.